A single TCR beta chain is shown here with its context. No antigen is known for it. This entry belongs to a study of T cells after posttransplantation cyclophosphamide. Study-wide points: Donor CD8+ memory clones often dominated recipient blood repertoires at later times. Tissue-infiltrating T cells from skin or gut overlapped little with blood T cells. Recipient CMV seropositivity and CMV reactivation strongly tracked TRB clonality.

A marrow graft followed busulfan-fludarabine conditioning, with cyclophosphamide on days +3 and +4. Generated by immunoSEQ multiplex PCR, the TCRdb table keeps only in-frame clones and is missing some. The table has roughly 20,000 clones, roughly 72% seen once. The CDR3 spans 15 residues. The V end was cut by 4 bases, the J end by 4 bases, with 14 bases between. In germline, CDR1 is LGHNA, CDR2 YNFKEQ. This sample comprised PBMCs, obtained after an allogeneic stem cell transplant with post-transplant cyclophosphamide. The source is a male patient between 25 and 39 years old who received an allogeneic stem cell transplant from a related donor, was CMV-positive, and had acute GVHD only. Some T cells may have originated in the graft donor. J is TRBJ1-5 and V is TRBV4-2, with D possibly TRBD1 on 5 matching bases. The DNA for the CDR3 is TGTGCCAGCAGCCCATCAGGACACGGGAATCAGCCCCAGCATTTT. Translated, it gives CASSPSGHGNQPQHF.